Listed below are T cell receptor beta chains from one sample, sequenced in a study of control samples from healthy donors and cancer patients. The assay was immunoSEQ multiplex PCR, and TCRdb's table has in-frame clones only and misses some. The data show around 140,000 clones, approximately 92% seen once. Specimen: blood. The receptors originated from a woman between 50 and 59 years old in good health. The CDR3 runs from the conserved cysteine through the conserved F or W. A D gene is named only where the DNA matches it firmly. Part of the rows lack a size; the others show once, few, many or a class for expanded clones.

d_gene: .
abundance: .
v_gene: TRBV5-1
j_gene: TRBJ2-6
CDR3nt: TGCGCCAGCAGCCCCGCTAGCTCTGGGGCCAACGTCCTGACTTTC
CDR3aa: CASSPASSGANVLTF

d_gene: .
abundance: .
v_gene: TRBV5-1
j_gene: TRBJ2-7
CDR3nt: TGCGCCAGCAGCTTGGACACATTTCCCGAGCAGTACTTC
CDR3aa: CASSLDTFPEQYF

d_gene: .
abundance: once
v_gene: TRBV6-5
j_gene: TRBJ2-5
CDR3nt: TGTGCCAGCAGCAACGGACAGTCGGAGACCCAGTACTTC
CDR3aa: CASSNGQSETQYF

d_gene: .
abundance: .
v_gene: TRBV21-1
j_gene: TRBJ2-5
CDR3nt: TGTGCCAGCAGCCGAAAATTAACCGGGGCCGAAAGGGAGACCCAGTACTTC
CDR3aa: CASSRKLTGAERETQYF

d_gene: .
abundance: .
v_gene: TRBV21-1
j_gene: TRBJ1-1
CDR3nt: TGTGCCAGCCCTAGAGAGAACACTGAAGCTTTCTTT
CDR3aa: CASPRENTEAFF

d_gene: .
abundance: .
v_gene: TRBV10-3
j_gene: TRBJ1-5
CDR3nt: TGTGCCATCAGTGAGTCGAATATAGGGAACCAGCCCCAGCATTTT
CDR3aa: CAISESNIGNQPQHF

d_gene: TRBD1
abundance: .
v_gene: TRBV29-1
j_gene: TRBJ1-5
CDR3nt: TGCAGCGTACACACAGGGGAGGGCCAGCCCCAGCATTTT
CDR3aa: CSVHTGEGQPQHF

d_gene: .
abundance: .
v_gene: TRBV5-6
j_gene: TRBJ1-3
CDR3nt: TGTGCCAGCAGCTTGGGCGCGGTCAGGGGCTACACCATATATTTT
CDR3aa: CASSLGAVRGYTIYF

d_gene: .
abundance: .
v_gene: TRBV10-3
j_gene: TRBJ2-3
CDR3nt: TGTGCCATCAAAAGTTTCCAGGGTGATACGCAGTATTTT
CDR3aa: CAIKSFQGDTQYF

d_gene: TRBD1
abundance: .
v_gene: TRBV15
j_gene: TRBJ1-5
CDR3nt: TGTGCCACCAGCAGAGACCCGGGACAGTCCCAATTGCCCCAGCATTTT
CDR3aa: CATSRDPGQSQLPQHF

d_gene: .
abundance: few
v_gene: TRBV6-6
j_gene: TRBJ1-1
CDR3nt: TGTGCCAGCACCACCTCGGGTCCTGAAGCTTTCTTT
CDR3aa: CASTTSGPEAFF

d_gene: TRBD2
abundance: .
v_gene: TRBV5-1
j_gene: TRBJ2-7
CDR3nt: TGCGCCAGCAGCCTCCGACTAGCGGGTCCTTACGAGCAGTACTTC
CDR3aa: CASSLRLAGPYEQYF

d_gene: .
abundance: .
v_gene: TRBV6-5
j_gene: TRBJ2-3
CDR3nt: TGTGCCAGCAGTTACTCCAGGTCAGATACGCAGTATTTT
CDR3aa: CASSYSRSDTQYF